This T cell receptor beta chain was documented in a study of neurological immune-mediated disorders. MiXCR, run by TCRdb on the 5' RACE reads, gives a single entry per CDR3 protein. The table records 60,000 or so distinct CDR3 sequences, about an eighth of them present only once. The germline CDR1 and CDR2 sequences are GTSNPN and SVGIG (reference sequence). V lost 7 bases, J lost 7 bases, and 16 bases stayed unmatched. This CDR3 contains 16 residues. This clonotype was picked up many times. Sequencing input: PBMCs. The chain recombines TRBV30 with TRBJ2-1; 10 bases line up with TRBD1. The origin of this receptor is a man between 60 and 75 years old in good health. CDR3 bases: TGTGCCTCCCGGGGTCTCCCTCGGGACAGGGGTAATGAGCAGTTCTTC. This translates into CASRGLPRDRGNEQFF.